The 12 T cell receptor beta chains listed next were all sequenced from one sample in a study of identical twins. TCRdb analysed the 5' RACE reads with MiXCR anew, one entry per CDR3 protein. The sample contains some 500,000 distinct CDR3 sequences, 22% of which appear only once. The same data also contributed to another study, on T cells expressing NK-cell markers.

The sample taken for sequencing was CD4+ T cells sorted from blood. The source is a woman aged 18-35 years in good health.

This clonotype was detected only once. The V gene is TRBV3-1, the J gene TRBJ1-2; unclear D gene. Germline V lookup: CDR1 LGHDT, CDR2 YNNKEL (reference sequence). The CDR3 is 14 amino acids. With 1 base removed from V and 6 bases from J, the gap between germline ends came to 12 bases. CDR3 protein: CASSQAQSIHGYTF. CDR3 nucleotides: TGTGCCAGCAGCCAAGCACAATCAATACATGGCTACACCTTC. Filled out from reference TRBV3-1 and TRBJ1-2, the complete variable domain reads DTAVSQTPKYLVTQMGNDKSIKCEQNLGHDTMYWYKQDSKKFLKIMFSYNNKELIINETVPNRFSPKSPDKAHLNLHINSLELGDSAVYFCASSQAQSIHGYTFGSGTRLTVV.

The chain uses TRBV11-2 and TRBJ2-5, with 8 bases identical to TRBD2. The germline CDR1 and CDR2 sequences are SGHAT and FQNNGV. The CDR3 covers 15 residues. The ends lost 1 base at V and 5 bases at J; junction bases unmatched: 6. The CDR3 DNA sequence: TGTGCCAGCAGCTTAGCCGGGAGGGCCTGGGAGACCCAGTACTTC. Translating gives CASSLAGRAWETQYF.

This clonotype appeared many times. The V gene is TRBV6-2 or TRBV6-3, the J gene TRBJ2-1; 13 bases line up with TRBD2. This CDR3 has 15 residues. V shed 4 bases, J shed 7 bases, and the junction held 4 bases outside the gene matches. Germline loops: CDR1 MNHEY, CDR2 SVGEGT. The CDR3 is CASSLGTSGTNEQFF. CDR3 nucleotide sequence: TGTGCCAGCAGTTTGGGGACTAGCGGGACGAATGAGCAGTTCTTC.

The CDR3 here is CASSFFGGQYF. As DNA, the CDR3 is TGTGCCAGCAGTTTCTTTGGGGGGCAGTACTTC. The V gene is TRBV6-5, the J gene TRBJ2-7; D could derive from TRBD1 or TRBD2 (5 bases each). There are 11 residues in the CDR3. CDR1 and CDR2 from the germline V gene are MNHEY and SVGAGI. The V and J ends lost 4 bases and 9 bases respectively, with 10 bases between them.

The chain combines TRBV29-1 with TRBJ2-1; D not resolved. The CDR3 length is 12 residues. Trimming removed 3 bases from V and 3 bases from J, with 6 bases in between. Per the germline V gene, CDR1 is SQVTM and CDR2 is ANQGSEA. The chain's CDR3 is CSVDGYYNEQFF. In DNA form, the CDR3 reads TGCAGCGTTGACGGGTACTACAATGAGCAGTTCTTC.

The table lists this clonotype with a few counts. The chain recombines TRBV7-8 with TRBJ2-7; D ambiguous. Trimming left V 1 base short and J 3 bases short, with 7 bases between. Germline CDR1 and CDR2: SGHVS and FQNEAQ. CDR3 length: 13 residues. In DNA form, the CDR3 reads TGTGCCAGCAGCTTAGGCGAGGTCTACGAGCAGTACTTC. Translation: CASSLGEVYEQYF.

This clonotype was seen a handful of times. The chain links TRBV20-1 to TRBJ2-3, with 10 bases aligning to TRBD2. CDR1 is DFQATT and CDR2 is SNEGSKA in the germline V gene (reference sequence). This CDR3 comprises 17 residues. V shed 3 bases, J shed 6 bases, and the junction held 15 bases outside the gene matches. The CDR3 sequence is CSARGRLASGSGDTQYF. Here the CDR3 DNA reads TGCAGTGCTAGGGGCCGGCTCGCTAGCGGGAGTGGGGATACGCAGTATTTT.

The chain uses TRBV20-1 and TRBJ2-3; D remains ambiguous. Trimming left V 1 base short and J 1 base short, with 6 bases between. The V gene's germline CDR1 is DFQATT and CDR2 SNEGSKA (reference sequence). This CDR3 has 13 residues. Here the CDR3 reads CSARAEGTDTQYF. The CDR3 DNA reads TGCAGTGCTAGAGCGGAAGGCACAGATACGCAGTATTTT.

The chain links TRBV5-8 to TRBJ2-7, with D perhaps matching TRBD1 (5 bases). V gave up 4 bases and J gave up 6 bases, with 17 bases separating them. This CDR3 has 14 residues. Germline values: CDR1 SGHTS, CDR2 YDEGEE. The CDR3 sequence: CASSPGSRGLEQYF. In DNA form, the CDR3 reads TGTGCCAGCAGCCCCGGGTCTAGGGGTCTCGAGCAGTACTTC.

The chain is built from TRBV7-8 and TRBJ2-1; the match to TRBD2 covers 7 bases. CDR1 and CDR2 from the germline V gene are SGHVS and FQNEAQ. CDR3 size: 13 residues. The V gene end was trimmed by 5 bases and the J gene end by 9 bases; junction bases not matched to a gene: 7. CDR3 in amino acids: CASSERGGGEQFF. In DNA form, the CDR3 reads TGTGCCAGCAGCGAGCGGGGCGGGGGTGAGCAGTTCTTC.

The rearrangement links TRBV6-5 to TRBJ2-7; a weak D match, TRBD1 (5 bases). Trimming cost V 0 bases and J 2 bases, with 8 bases left between them. CDR3 size: 14 residues. Germline lookup yields CDR1 MNHEY and CDR2 SVGAGI. CDR3 in DNA: TGTGCCAGCAGTTACTCCGCAGGGACCTACGAGCAGTACTTC. Residues: CASSYSAGTYEQYF.

J is TRBJ2-5 and V is TRBV11-2; 10 bases are a match to TRBD2. CDR1 is SGHAT and CDR2 is FQNNGV in the germline V gene. With V trimmed by 5 bases and J by 6 bases, 12 bases remained unmatched. The CDR3 extends over 16 amino acids. The CDR3 region is CASSTPSSGSRKTQYF. The CDR3 nucleotides read TGTGCCAGCAGCACTCCTTCTAGCGGGAGCAGGAAGACCCAGTACTTC. Combining the CDR3 with reference TRBV11-2 and TRBJ2-5 gives the whole variable domain EAGVAQSPRYKIIEKRQSVAFWCNPISGHATLYWYQQILGQGPKLLIQFQNNGVVDDSQLPKDRFSAERLKGVDSTLKIQPAKLEDSAVYLCASSTPSSGSRKTQYFGPGTRLLVL.